The T cell receptor beta chain under discussion was sequenced for a study of T-cell memory formation after mild COVID-19. Findings and limits, study-wide: CD4+ clones that contracted lay mainly in CM and EM; CD8+ ones lay in EMRA.

The V segment lost 5 bases and the J segment 1 base; nucleotides outside the gene matches: 6. Germline CDR1 reads SEHNR; CDR2 reads FQNEAQ (reference sequence). The CDR3 covers 17 residues. This clonotype has only a few counts. Its antigen remains unidentified. Each CDR3 protein is one row after TCRdb ran MiXCR on the 5' RACE reads. The data show about 150,000 distinct CDR3 sequences, around 25% seen once. This receptor was taken from an adult woman who had mild COVID-19 (a few samples of this study predate the infection). Cell type and time point are not known. V gene TRBV7-9 combines with J gene TRBJ2-5, with 14 bases aligning to TRBD2. Input material: PBMCs or a T cell subset sorted from them (not recorded which). This CDR3 reads CASSLGTSGSTQETQYF. The CDR3 DNA follows: TGTGCCAGCAGCCTAGGGACTAGCGGGAGTACCCAAGAGACCCAGTACTTC.